This T cell receptor beta chain is from a study of blood T cell repertoires in COVID-19. Sequenced by immunoSEQ multiplex PCR; TCRdb stores in-frame clones only, minus some. The data show about 45,000 clones, with less than 90% seen just once and roughly 10% held by the top ten. From germline, CDR1 is SGHAT and CDR2 FQNNGV. The CDR3 has 14 residues. The germline V and J ends were trimmed by 5 bases and 4 bases, with 11 bases remaining between them. The sequenced material came from peripheral blood. The J gene is TRBJ1-4, the V gene TRBV11-2, with D maybe TRBD1 (5 bases). This TCR was sampled from a human donor in a cohort sampled during active COVID-19. The CDR3 is CASSPDRYNEKLFF. CDR3 bases: TGTGCCAGCAGCCCAGACAGATATAATGAAAAACTGTTTTTT.